This T cell receptor (beta chain) was sequenced in a study of T cell changes during pregnancy in multiple sclerosis. This CDR3 has 15 amino acids. CDR1 LGHNA and CDR2 YNFKEQ come from the germline V gene. V was pared by 1 base and J by 6 bases, with 4 bases of the junction left unmatched. TCRdb's table, derived via immunoSEQ multiplex PCR, lists solely in-frame clones and lacks some. The profile covers about 40,000 clones, with 90% to 95% appearing a single time and 0.3% to 0.4% taken by the ten largest. This sequence originates from a female donor with multiple sclerosis, enrolled in a pregnancy study. Specimen: CD4+ T cells from peripheral blood mononuclear cells, collected after pregnancy. The gene calls are TRBV4-2 and TRBJ2-1, with 9 positions matching TRBD2. CDR3 coding DNA: TGTGCCAGCAGCCAAGGGGCGGGGGGGCCCAATGAGCAGTTCTTC. It yields the protein CASSQGAGGPNEQFF.